One sample yielded the 29 T cell receptor beta chains listed below, sequenced in a study of regulatory T cells in long-lasting Graves disease. Arm-PCR of CDR3 regions with iRepertoire HTBI primers generated TCR beta libraries. Each CDR3 protein gets one entry after TCRdb re-called the multiplex PCR reads with MiXCR. The sample holds roughly 380,000 distinct CDR3 sequences, roughly a sixth seen once. The time point is: newly diagnosed GD, antithyroid drugs for less than 3 months. Extracted PBMC RNA gave rise to the TCR library. Sequencing used peripheral blood mononuclear cells (PBMCs), obtained at new diagnosis, from a patient treated with antithyroid drugs. The receptors come from a female donor with Graves disease.

This chain uses TRBV27 with TRBJ2-3, with a tentative D call TRBD1 (5 bases). The V gene's germline CDR1 is MNHEY and CDR2 SMNVEV (reference sequence). The CDR3 contains 14 residues. Trimming removed 3 bases at V and 4 bases at J, with 11 bases between. Here the CDR3 reads CASSFTQGSDTQYF. The CDR3 coding sequence is TGTGCCAGCAGTTTCACGCAGGGTTCAGATACGCAGTATTTT.

The chain links TRBV11-2 to TRBJ2-7; 9 nucleotides align to TRBD1. The germline gives CDR1 SGHAT, CDR2 FQNNGV. J was trimmed by 3 bases and V by 3 bases; bases with no gene match: 9. The CDR3 totals 16 residues. The CDR3 nucleotides read TGTGCCAGCAGCTTCGTGGGACAGGGTCCTCACTACGAGCAGTACTTC. Encoded protein: CASSFVGQGPHYEQYF.

This clonotype has at least ten counts. In DNA form, the CDR3 reads TGCGCCAGCAGCTTGGGGGAGCGGGGGCGCACAGATACGCAGTATTTT. It is translated as CASSLGERGRTDTQYF. The chain joins TRBV5-1 to TRBJ2-3, with 8 bases aligning to TRBD2. Trimming cost V 0 bases and J 1 base; bases outside gene matches: 4. The CDR3 spans 16 residues. Germline V gene sequence: CDR1 SGHRS, CDR2 YFSETQ.

At least ten counts were recorded for this clonotype. The V call is TRBV5-1, the J call TRBJ1-2; TRBD1 aligns across 9 bases. Trimming removed 1 base from V and 4 bases from J; junction bases left unmatched: 2. CDR3 length: 14 amino acids. The germline V gene encodes CDR1 SGHRS and CDR2 YFSETQ. The DNA for the CDR3 is TGCGCCAGCAGCTTGAGACAGGGGGTCTATGGCTACACCTTC. Translating it yields CASSLRQGVYGYTF.

This clonotype was picked up a small number of times. The chain recombines TRBV10-3 with TRBJ2-7, with a tentative D call TRBD1 (6 bases). The germline V gene has CDR1 ENHRY and CDR2 SYGVKD. The CDR3 has 15 residues. The V gene lost 8 bases and the J gene lost 5 bases, with 22 bases spanning the gap. DNA of the CDR3: TGTGCCATCCGCGAACAGGGTGCATCGTGGGACGAGCAGTACTTC. It translates to CAIREQGASWDEQYF.

The chain recombines TRBV6-9 with TRBJ2-1; 14 bases map to TRBD2. The junction had 11 bases not matched to a gene; V was cut back by 3 bases and J by 10 bases. The germline V gene encodes CDR1 MNHGY and CDR2 SVAAGI. This CDR3 region has 17 residues. The CDR3 protein is CASSYGLAGGNNGEQFF. In DNA form, the CDR3 reads TGTGCCAGCAGTTACGGACTAGCGGGAGGAAACAACGGCGAGCAGTTCTTC.

The table lists this clonotype with many counts. The rearrangement joins TRBV10-3 to TRBJ2-7; no clear D gene. Germline V gene lookup returns CDR1 ENHRY and CDR2 SYGVKD. V lost 0 bases to trimming and J lost 0 bases, with 9 bases between them. This CDR3 region has 15 residues. The CDR3 DNA follows: TGTGCCATCAGTGAGTCGAATAACTTCTCCTACGAGCAGTACTTC. Its protein product is CAISESNNFSYEQYF.

This clonotype was observed a single time. A far more abundant clone sits one base away, making this likely a read error. V usage is TRBV6-1 and J usage is TRBJ2-5; D not resolved. The length of the CDR3 is 14 residues. Germline assignment: CDR1 MNHNS and CDR2 SASEGT. V was trimmed by 5 bases and J by 11 bases, leaving 21 bases between them. The CDR3 nucleotides are TGTGCCAGCAGTAACGGCAGCTCCTACAATGAGCAGTACTTC. Protein: CASSNGSSYNEQYF.

The table lists this clonotype with many counts. An end of the junction does not agree with germline; a read error may underlie this. V is TRBV6-1 and J is TRBJ2-7; 13 positions agree with TRBD2. Looked up from germline, CDR1 is MNHNS and CDR2 is SASEGT. This CDR3 contains 14 residues. CDR3: CASRVTSGGYVQYF. For the CDR3, the DNA is TGTGCCAGCAGGGTGACTAGCGGGGGGTACGTGCAGTACTTC.

The J gene is TRBJ2-5, the V gene TRBV4-1; D not resolved. V was shortened by 8 bases and J by 5 bases, with 21 bases between the two germline ends. The germline V gene encodes CDR1 MGHRA and CDR2 YSYEKL. The CDR3 covers 15 residues. CDR3 DNA sequence: TGCGCCAGCCCCGACCTTCTACTATCGGGCGAGACCCAGTACTTC. It is translated as CASPDLLLSGETQYF.

This clonotype was counted many times. This rearrangement joins TRBV12-3 or TRBV12-4 to TRBJ1-5; weak D call: TRBD1 (5 bases). The CDR3 contains 14 residues. Between the trimmed V and J ends, which lost 6 bases and 11 bases, there was a span of 20 bases. CDR3 protein: CASSPDRWVVSQHF. The DNA of the CDR3 is TGTGCCAGCAGCCCTGACAGATGGGTAGTGTCCCAGCATTTT.

In its sample, this clonotype was seen once. The chain carries TRBV28 and TRBJ2-6; a possible D gene is TRBD1 (6 bases). CDR3 size: 16 residues. Trimming pared 3 bases from V and 0 bases from J, leaving 9 bases between. Germline V gene lookup returns CDR1 MDHEN and CDR2 SYDVKM. This CDR3 reads CASSFQGSSGANVLTF. As DNA, the CDR3 is TGTGCCAGCAGTTTTCAGGGGAGCTCTGGGGCCAACGTCCTGACTTTC.

In this sample, this clonotype turned up many times. V and J are TRBV12-3 or TRBV12-4 and TRBJ1-6; unclear D gene. This CDR3 is 12 amino acids long. V was pared by 2 bases and J by 9 bases, with 5 bases between. The CDR3 sequence: CASSLRISPLHF. The CDR3, as DNA: TGTGCCAGCAGTTTAAGGATTTCACCCCTCCACTTT.

This clonotype was counted many times. The chain links TRBV3-1 to TRBJ1-1; D is unresolved. Germline V CDR1 and CDR2: LGHDT, YNNKEL (reference sequence). Trimming pared 1 base from V and 7 bases from J, leaving 4 bases between. The CDR3 is made up of 11 amino acids. The CDR3 protein is CASSQVGEAFF. The DNA of the CDR3 is TGTGCCAGCAGCCAAGTAGGTGAAGCTTTCTTT.

This clonotype occurred many times. The chain employs TRBV3-1 and TRBJ2-3; D is possibly TRBD1 or TRBD2 (7 bases each). Between the trimmed V and J ends, which lost 0 bases and 4 bases, there was a span of 14 bases. CDR3 length equals 16 residues. CDR1 is LGHDT, CDR2 YNNKEL, per germline (reference sequence). CDR3 coding DNA: TGTGCCAGCAGCCAAGAGGCAGGGGGGGCCCCAGATACGCAGTATTTT. Translating gives CASSQEAGGAPDTQYF.

V usage is TRBV5-1 and J usage is TRBJ2-7; the D gene is possibly TRBD2 (7 bases). The CDR3 has 14 residues. Trimming removed 6 bases at V and 5 bases at J, with 18 bases between. The germline gives CDR1 SGHRS, CDR2 YFSETQ. For the CDR3, the DNA is TGCGCCAGCAATGAGGGGGGGGCGGAGGACGAGCAGTACTTC. This codes for CASNEGGAEDEQYF.

This clonotype came up many times. This chain uses TRBV24-1 with TRBJ2-5; 9 bases agree with TRBD1. J lost 2 bases, V lost 5 bases, and 2 bases had no gene match. The CDR3 length is 14 residues. Germline lookup yields CDR1 KGHDR and CDR2 SFDVKD. The CDR3 sequence is CATSGDRVQETQYF. The DNA for the CDR3 is TGTGCCACCAGTGGGGACAGGGTTCAAGAGACCCAGTACTTC.

This clonotype was detected a few times. This chain uses TRBV5-4 with TRBJ2-5; tentatively, D is TRBD1 or TRBD2 (6 bases each). V gave up 4 bases and J gave up 4 bases, with 14 bases separating them. This CDR3 has 14 amino acids. CDR1 is SGHNT, CDR2 YYREEE, per germline (reference sequence). CDR3 sequence: CASSTPGAGETQYF. The CDR3 bases are TGTGCCAGCAGCACCCCGGGGGCCGGAGAGACCCAGTACTTC.

The table lists this clonotype with many counts. CDR3 DNA sequence: TGTGCCAGCAGTACCCTGGGACTACGGGGCTACGAGCAGTACTTC. Translation: CASSTLGLRGYEQYF. This chain uses TRBV12-3 or TRBV12-4 with TRBJ2-7; TRBD2 aligns across 7 bases. V shed 5 bases, J shed 3 bases, and the junction held 10 bases outside the gene matches. CDR3 size: 15 residues.

This CDR3 is CASSLEGGGSRTEAFF. CDR3 DNA: TGTGCCAGCAGCTTAGAAGGGGGAGGCTCGAGGACTGAAGCTTTCTTT. The gene calls are TRBV11-2 and TRBJ1-1; TRBD1 is a possible D gene (6 bases). The CDR3 spans 16 residues. The V end lost 0 bases, the J end lost 5 bases, and 16 bases lay between the germline ends. The germline gives CDR1 SGHAT, CDR2 FQNNGV.

This clonotype was recorded many times. The chain employs TRBV20-1 and TRBJ2-7; D may be TRBD1 (5 bases). V lost 0 bases to trimming and J lost 3 bases, with 12 bases between them. CDR1 and CDR2 from the germline V gene are DFQATT and SNEGSKA (reference sequence). This CDR3 comprises 14 residues. The CDR3 DNA is TGCAGTGCTAGAGATCGACGAAGGGGCTACGAGCAGTACTTC. As protein: CSARDRRRGYEQYF.

This clonotype was counted at least ten times. The chain is built from TRBV4-1 and TRBJ1-1, with D unclear. The V gene lost 1 base and the J gene lost 4 bases, with 7 bases spanning the gap. This CDR3 spans 13 amino acids. Germline CDR1 is MGHRA and CDR2 is YSYEKL. The CDR3: CASSQVEATEAFF. As DNA, the CDR3 is TGCGCCAGCAGCCAAGTGGAGGCCACTGAAGCTTTCTTT.

This clonotype was counted ten times or more. A junction boundary mismatches the germline segment, possibly from a read error. The CDR3: CASSSTGWEPQHF. The CDR3 coding sequence is TGTGCCAGCAGCTCGACAGGGTGGGAGCCACAGCATTTT. This chain uses TRBV11-2 with TRBJ1-5; TRBD1 matches at 7 bases. Germline V gives CDR1 SGHAT, CDR2 FQNNGV. The CDR3 consists of 13 residues.

This chain joins TRBV6-5 and TRBJ2-7, with a tentative D call TRBD1 (5 bases). This CDR3 contains 14 residues. The V end was cut by 0 bases, the J end by 2 bases, with 8 bases between. The V gene's germline CDR1 is MNHEY and CDR2 SVGAGI. CDR3 loop: CASSYSTGPYEQYF. In nucleotides, the CDR3 is TGTGCCAGCAGTTACTCAACAGGACCCTACGAGCAGTACTTC.

This clonotype has more than one count but fewer than ten. This chain joins TRBV10-3 and TRBJ2-7; the D is unclear. Germline V lookup: CDR1 ENHRY, CDR2 SYGVKD. The CDR3 contains 13 residues. Deletions cut 3 bases from V and 1 base from J, with 7 bases between. This CDR3 is CAISDTVSYEQYF. The CDR3 region has the DNA TGTGCCATCAGTGACACCGTTTCCTACGAGCAGTACTTC.

A word on this clonotype: Since a much larger clone is just one base distant, this may be a read error. The chain links TRBV28 to TRBJ1-1; D gene ambiguous. Germline V gives CDR1 MDHEN, CDR2 SYDVKM. The CDR3 sequence is 14 residues long. The CDR3 sequence: CASSLGLWNTEALF. The CDR3 region has the DNA TGTGCCAGCAGTTTAGGGTTGTGGAACACTGAAGCTCTCTTT.

This clonotype was detected many times. The genes are TRBV6-1 and TRBJ2-7; D perhaps matches TRBD2 (6 bases). The CDR3 totals 14 residues. From germline, CDR1 is MNHNS and CDR2 SASEGT. V shed 8 bases and J shed 5 bases, with 19 bases lying between them. This CDR3 is CASSPRDSLDEQYF. DNA for the CDR3: TGTGCCAGCTCGCCCCGGGACTCCCTTGACGAGCAGTACTTC.

V usage is TRBV18 and J usage is TRBJ2-7; D could derive from TRBD1 or TRBD2 (7 bases each). The germline V and J ends were trimmed by 0 bases and 2 bases, with 11 bases remaining between them. This CDR3 has 15 residues. Per germline, CDR1 KGHSH and CDR2 LQKENI. For the CDR3, the DNA is TGTGCCAGCTCACCACCCCAGGGGGGGACCTACGAGCAGTACTTC. Its protein is CASSPPQGGTYEQYF.

The genes are TRBV7-8 and TRBJ2-2; 9 bases line up with TRBD1. The CDR3 is 18 residues long. Trimming removed 3 bases from V and 4 bases from J; junction bases left unmatched: 12. Germline V lookup: CDR1 SGHVS, CDR2 FQNEAQ. CDR3 DNA: TGTGCCAGCAGCTTCCTTCACAGGGGGCGCAGGGGCACCGGGGAGCTGTTTTTT. Protein sequence: CASSFLHRGRRGTGELFF.